One and the same sample provided the 20 T cell receptor beta chains below, sequenced in a study of T-cell reconstitution after alpha-beta-depleted transplantation in children. The library targeted TCRbeta and was prepared with unique molecular identifiers. TCRdb reprocessed the PCR reads via MiXCR and lists one record per CDR3 protein. The sample carries just under 550,000 distinct CDR3 sequences, about 18% recorded once. This specimen was PBMCs from the stem cell graft donor, taken from the stem cell graft. These receptors all stem from a human donor who donated a stem cell graft to a child with acute lymphoblastic leukemia.

The chain recombines TRBV20-1 with TRBJ2-7; TRBD1 might be the D (6 bases). The CDR3 is made up of 14 amino acids. The V end lost 6 bases, the J end lost 2 bases, and 17 bases lay between the germline ends. Germline lookup yields CDR1 DFQATT and CDR2 SNEGSKA (reference sequence). For the CDR3, the DNA is TGCAGTGCCCCTGGACAGTCAAGAACCTACGAGCAGTACTTC. Its protein is CSAPGQSRTYEQYF.

The rearrangement uses TRBV6-1 and TRBJ2-2, with 8 bases fitting TRBD1. CDR1 MNHNS and CDR2 SASEGT come from the germline V gene. The CDR3 totals 15 residues. V shed 2 bases, J shed 7 bases, and the junction held 6 bases outside the gene matches. CDR3 loop: CASSEPGQGIGELFF. DNA for the CDR3: TGTGCCAGCAGTGAACCAGGACAGGGAATCGGGGAGCTGTTTTTT.

A few counts support this clonotype. The chain has TRBV12-3 or TRBV12-4 and TRBJ2-3; the match to TRBD1 covers 11 bases. The CDR3 is 15 residues long. V gave up 6 bases and J gave up 5 bases; unmatched junction bases: 7. DNA for the CDR3: TGTGCCAGCAGCCCCGGACAGGGGGCAGGAGATACGCAGTATTTT. It is translated as CASSPGQGAGDTQYF.

The gene calls are TRBV28 and TRBJ2-1; 10 nucleotides line up with TRBD2. V was pared by 5 bases and J by 6 bases, with 4 bases of the junction left unmatched. In germline, CDR1 is MDHEN, CDR2 SYDVKM. The CDR3 is 14 amino acids. CDR3 bases: TGTGCCAGCAGTAGACTAGCGGGCTTCAATGAGCAGTTCTTC. This sequence encodes CASSRLAGFNEQFF.

In this sample, this clonotype turned up a few times. The chain couples TRBV30 to TRBJ1-1; D is ambiguous. Trimming cost V 0 bases and J 7 bases, with 9 bases left between them. Germline V gives CDR1 GTSNPN, CDR2 SVGIG (reference sequence). The CDR3 extends over 12 amino acids. The CDR3 loop is CAWSVRGFEAFF. The CDR3 DNA follows: TGTGCCTGGAGTGTACGGGGATTTGAAGCTTTCTTT.

This clonotype has just a few counts. The chain has TRBV7-2 and TRBJ2-7; a weak D match, TRBD2 (6 bases). Germline lookup yields CDR1 SGHTA and CDR2 FQGNSA. The V and J ends lost 6 bases and 3 bases respectively, with 12 bases between them. The CDR3 totals 13 residues. The CDR3 nucleotides read TGTGCCAGCAGTTGGAAGGAGGGCTACGAGCAGTACTTC. This codes for CASSWKEGYEQYF.

This clonotype occurred a few times. The V and J genes are TRBV4-2 and TRBJ2-2; D perhaps matches TRBD2 (6 bases). V was shortened by 7 bases and J by 0 bases, with 24 bases between the two germline ends. Germline-derived CDR1 and CDR2 are LGHNA and YNFKEQ. The CDR3 contains 19 residues. The CDR3 here is CASTPEEGPRIPNTGELFF. The CDR3 nucleotides are TGTGCCAGCACCCCCGAGGAGGGACCGCGAATTCCGAACACCGGGGAGCTGTTTTTT.

This clonotype has only a few counts. The chain recombines TRBV20-1 with TRBJ2-7; D remains unclear. Germline CDR1 and CDR2: DFQATT and SNEGSKA (reference sequence). Trimming pared 5 bases from V and 3 bases from J, leaving 8 bases between. The CDR3 contains 11 residues. The CDR3 nucleotides read TGCAGTGCTGCACACAACTACGAGCAGTACTTC. Protein: CSAAHNYEQYF.

This sequence joins TRBV29-1 and TRBJ1-1; D perhaps matches TRBD1 (6 bases). The CDR3 contains 13 residues. V lost 7 bases, J lost 0 bases, and 12 bases lay in between. The germline V gene encodes CDR1 SQVTM and CDR2 ANQGSEA. The CDR3 DNA follows: TGCAGCGGGGGGGGGCTTATGAACACTGAAGCTTTCTTT. This encodes CSGGGLMNTEAFF.

The J gene is TRBJ2-7, the V gene TRBV5-1, with TRBD1 matching over 9 bases. The ends lost 3 bases at V and 3 bases at J; junction bases unmatched: 13. The CDR3 covers 17 residues. Germline CDR1 is SGHRS and CDR2 is YFSETQ. The CDR3 reads CASSWGTGQKIVYEQYF. The CDR3 coding sequence is TGCGCCAGCAGCTGGGGGACAGGGCAAAAAATTGTCTACGAGCAGTACTTC.

This clonotype turned up a few times. The chain is built from TRBV5-1 and TRBJ2-2, with D hard to call. The CDR3 extends over 13 amino acids. Trimming pared 4 bases from V and 9 bases from J, leaving 13 bases between. CDR1 SGHRS and CDR2 YFSETQ come from the germline V gene. In DNA form, the CDR3 reads TGCGCCAGCAGCCCCCAATTCTCGAGGGAGCTGTTTTTT. Protein: CASSPQFSRELFF.

This clonotype has only a few counts. Written as DNA, the CDR3 is TGTGCCAGCAGCGCTCGACAGGGAAGTATCACTGAAGCTTTCTTT. Its protein is CASSARQGSITEAFF. This rearrangement joins TRBV9 to TRBJ1-1, with 7 bases aligning to TRBD1. The CDR3 is 15 residues long. V was pared by 3 bases and J by 4 bases, with 9 bases of the junction left unmatched. Germline lookup yields CDR1 SGDLS and CDR2 YYNGEE.

This rearrangement joins TRBV27 to TRBJ2-3; tentative D call: TRBD2 (5 bases). V was clipped by 5 bases and J by 1 base, with 13 bases between them. The CDR3 covers 15 residues. From germline, CDR1 is MNHEY and CDR2 SMNVEV (reference sequence). The CDR3 bases are TGTGCCAGCAGTGTGTTACACGGGGGCACAGATACGCAGTATTTT. This gives the protein CASSVLHGGTDTQYF.

A few counts support this clonotype. Written as DNA, the CDR3 is TGCAGTGCTAGAGATGGGAGGTATGGCGAGCAGTACTTC. It encodes CSARDGRYGEQYF. The chain uses TRBV20-1 and TRBJ2-7; weak D call: TRBD2 (6 bases). Germline V lookup: CDR1 DFQATT, CDR2 SNEGSKA (reference sequence). The CDR3 sequence is 13 residues long. Trimming removed 0 bases at V and 6 bases at J, with 12 bases between.

This chain joins TRBV4-1 and TRBJ1-1, with a tentative D call TRBD1 (6 bases). V gave up 0 bases and J gave up 0 bases, with 11 bases separating them. The CDR3 is made up of 16 amino acids. CDR1 and CDR2 (germline): MGHRA, YSYEKL. The CDR3 here is CASSQDRTALNTEAFF. The DNA for the CDR3 is TGCGCCAGCAGCCAAGATCGGACAGCCCTGAACACTGAAGCTTTCTTT.

The chain recombines TRBV7-6 with TRBJ2-1; 7 nucleotides line up with TRBD2. V shed 5 bases and J 7 bases; nucleotides not matched to a gene: 11. From germline, CDR1 is SGHVS and CDR2 FNYEAQ. The CDR3 contains 15 residues. CDR3 coding DNA: TGTGCCAGCAGCCTCCTGGGAGCGGGACCGAATGAGCAGTTCTTC. Translating gives CASSLLGAGPNEQFF. Supplemented by reference TRBV7-6 and TRBJ2-1, the full variable domain reads GAGVSQSPRYKVTKRGQDVALRCDPISGHVSLYWYRQALGQGPEFLTYFNYEAQQDKSGLPNDRFSAERPEGSISTLTIQRTEQRDSAMYRCASSLLGAGPNEQFFGPGTRLTVL.

In its sample, this clonotype was seen a few times. The chain recombines TRBV4-1 with TRBJ2-1; TRBD1 is a possible D gene (5 bases). Trimming took 3 bases from V and 5 from J, leaving 14 bases between them. CDR3 length: 15 amino acids. The germline gives CDR1 MGHRA, CDR2 YSYEKL. The CDR3 loop is CASSQSGWKNNEQFF. Here the CDR3 DNA reads TGCGCCAGCAGCCAGTCAGGGTGGAAAAACAATGAGCAGTTCTTC.

This clonotype has more than one count but fewer than ten. J is TRBJ2-1 and V is TRBV12-3 or TRBV12-4; D may be TRBD2 (5 bases). The CDR3 is 18 amino acids. The V gene lost 6 bases and the J gene lost 2 bases, with 23 bases spanning the gap. CDR3 amino acids: CASRSLNGNPGAYNEQFF. In nucleotides, the CDR3 is TGTGCCAGCAGATCACTAAACGGAAATCCCGGGGCCTACAATGAGCAGTTCTTC.

CDR3 amino acids: CASSFSWRAKNIQYF. CDR3 sequence (DNA): TGTGCCAGCAGTTTCTCTTGGAGGGCCAAAAACATTCAGTACTTC. J is TRBJ2-4 and V is TRBV27; TRBD2 might be the D (5 bases). This CDR3 comprises 15 residues. V lost 3 bases to trimming and J lost 1 base, with 10 bases between them. Per the germline V gene, CDR1 is MNHEY and CDR2 is SMNVEV (reference sequence).

This chain connects TRBV2 to TRBJ2-7; 10 nucleotides match TRBD1. Germline CDR1 is SNHLY and CDR2 is FYNNEI. V shed 7 bases, J shed 3 bases, and the junction held 6 bases outside the gene matches. The CDR3 consists of 14 residues. The CDR3 loop reads CASILRDRGYEQYF. The CDR3 DNA reads as TGTGCCAGCATCCTCCGGGACAGGGGCTACGAGCAGTACTTC.